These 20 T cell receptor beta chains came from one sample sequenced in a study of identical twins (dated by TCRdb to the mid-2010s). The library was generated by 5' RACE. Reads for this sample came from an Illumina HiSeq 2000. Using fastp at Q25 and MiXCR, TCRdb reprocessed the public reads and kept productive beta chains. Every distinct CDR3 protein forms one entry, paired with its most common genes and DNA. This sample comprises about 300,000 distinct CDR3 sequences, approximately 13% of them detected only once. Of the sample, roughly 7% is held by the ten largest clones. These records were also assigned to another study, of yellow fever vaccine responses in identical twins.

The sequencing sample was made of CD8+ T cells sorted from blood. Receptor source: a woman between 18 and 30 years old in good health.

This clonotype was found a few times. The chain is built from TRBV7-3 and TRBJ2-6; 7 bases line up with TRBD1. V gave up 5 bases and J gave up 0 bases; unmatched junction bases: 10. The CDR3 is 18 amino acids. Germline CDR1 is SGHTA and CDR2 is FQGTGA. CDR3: CASSHSGGRVSGANVLTF. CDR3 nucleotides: TGTGCCAGCAGCCACTCAGGGGGAAGGGTCTCTGGGGCCAACGTCCTGACTTTC.

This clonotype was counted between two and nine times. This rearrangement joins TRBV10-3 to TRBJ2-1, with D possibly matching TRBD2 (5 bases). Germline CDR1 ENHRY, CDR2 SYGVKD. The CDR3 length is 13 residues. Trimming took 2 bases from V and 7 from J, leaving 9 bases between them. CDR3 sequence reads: CAISELGENEQFF. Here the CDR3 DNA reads TGTGCCATCAGTGAGCTCGGGGAAAATGAGCAGTTCTTC.

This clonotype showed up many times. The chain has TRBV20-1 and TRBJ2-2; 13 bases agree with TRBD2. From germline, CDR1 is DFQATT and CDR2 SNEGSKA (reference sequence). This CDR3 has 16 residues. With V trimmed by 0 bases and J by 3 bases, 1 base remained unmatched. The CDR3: CSAREGTSGDTGELFF. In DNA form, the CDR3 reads TGCAGTGCTAGAGAAGGGACTAGCGGGGACACCGGGGAGCTGTTTTTT.

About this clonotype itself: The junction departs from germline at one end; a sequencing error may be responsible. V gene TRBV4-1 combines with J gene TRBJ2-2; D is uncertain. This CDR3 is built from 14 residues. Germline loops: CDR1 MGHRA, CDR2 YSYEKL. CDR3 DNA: TGCGCCAGCAGTCAAGGTCCGGTAACCGGGGAGCTGTTTTTT. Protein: CASSQGPVTGELFF.

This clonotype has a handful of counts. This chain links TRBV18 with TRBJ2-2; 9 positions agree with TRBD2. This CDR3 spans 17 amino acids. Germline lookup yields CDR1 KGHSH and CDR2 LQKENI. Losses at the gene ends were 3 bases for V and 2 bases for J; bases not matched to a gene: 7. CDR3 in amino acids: CASSPPRTSVNTGELFF. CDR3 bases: TGTGCCAGCTCACCGCCCCGGACTAGCGTTAACACCGGGGAGCTGTTTTTT.

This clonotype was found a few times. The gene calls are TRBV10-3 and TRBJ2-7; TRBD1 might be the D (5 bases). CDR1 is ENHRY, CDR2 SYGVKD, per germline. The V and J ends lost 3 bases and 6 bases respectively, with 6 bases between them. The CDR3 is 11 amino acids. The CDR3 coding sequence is TGTGCCATCAGTGAAGACAGCGAGCAGTACGTC. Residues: CAISEDSEQYV.

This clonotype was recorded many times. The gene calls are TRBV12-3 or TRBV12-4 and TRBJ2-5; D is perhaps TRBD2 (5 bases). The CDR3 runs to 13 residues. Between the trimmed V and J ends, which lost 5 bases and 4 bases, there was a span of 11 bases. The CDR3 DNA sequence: TGTGCCAGCAGTCAACTAGTGGCAGAGACCCAGTACTTC. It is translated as CASSQLVAETQYF.

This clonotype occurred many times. CDR3 region: CASSPWVAGVNEQFF. The CDR3 nucleotides are TGTGCCAGCAGTCCCTGGGTAGCGGGAGTCAATGAGCAGTTCTTC. This sequence joins TRBV12-3 or TRBV12-4 and TRBJ2-1; 9 nucleotides align to TRBD2. This CDR3 spans 15 amino acids. After removal of 5 bases from V and 6 bases from J, the junction contained 8 bases not matched to a gene.

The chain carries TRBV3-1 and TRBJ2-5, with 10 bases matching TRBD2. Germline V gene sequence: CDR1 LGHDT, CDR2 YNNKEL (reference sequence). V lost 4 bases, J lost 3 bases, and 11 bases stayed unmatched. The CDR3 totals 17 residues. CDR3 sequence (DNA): TGTGCCAGCAGCCTACTCGTCGGGCTAGCGGGGGAAGAGACCCAGTACTTC. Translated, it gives CASSLLVGLAGEETQYF.

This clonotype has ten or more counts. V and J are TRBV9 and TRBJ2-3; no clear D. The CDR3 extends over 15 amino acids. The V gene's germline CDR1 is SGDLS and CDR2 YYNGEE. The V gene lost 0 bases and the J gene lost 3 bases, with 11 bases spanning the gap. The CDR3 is CASSVDGTGTDTQYF. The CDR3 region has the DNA TGTGCCAGCAGCGTAGACGGTACTGGGACAGATACGCAGTATTTT.

This CDR3 is CASSSGTWGNQPQHF. The CDR3, as DNA: TGTGCCAGCAGCTCAGGGACCTGGGGCAATCAGCCCCAGCATTTT. This chain uses TRBV7-9 with TRBJ1-5; TRBD1 is a possible D gene (5 bases). The CDR3 sequence is 15 residues long. V lost 4 bases to trimming and J lost 2 bases, with 12 bases between them. The germline CDR1 and CDR2 sequences are SEHNR and FQNEAQ (reference sequence).

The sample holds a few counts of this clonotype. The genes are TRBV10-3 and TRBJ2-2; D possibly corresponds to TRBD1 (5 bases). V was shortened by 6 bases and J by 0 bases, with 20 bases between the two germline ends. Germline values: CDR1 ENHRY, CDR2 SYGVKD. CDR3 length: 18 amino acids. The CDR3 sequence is CAISPTEGQYANTGELFF. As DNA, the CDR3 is TGTGCCATCAGCCCGACCGAAGGACAATATGCGAACACCGGGGAGCTGTTTTTT.

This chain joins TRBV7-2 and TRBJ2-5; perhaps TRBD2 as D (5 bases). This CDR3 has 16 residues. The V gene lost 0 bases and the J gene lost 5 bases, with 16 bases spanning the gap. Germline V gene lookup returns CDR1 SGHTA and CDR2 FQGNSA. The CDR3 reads CASSLAGWRVWETQYF. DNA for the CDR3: TGTGCCAGCAGCTTAGCAGGGTGGCGGGTTTGGGAGACCCAGTACTTC.

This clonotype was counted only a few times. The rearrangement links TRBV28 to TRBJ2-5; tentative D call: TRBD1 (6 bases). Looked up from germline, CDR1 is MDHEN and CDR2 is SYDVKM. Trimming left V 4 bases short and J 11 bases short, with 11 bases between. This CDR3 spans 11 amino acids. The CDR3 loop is CASSSGHLQYF. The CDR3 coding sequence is TGTGCCAGCAGTTCGGGACATTTGCAGTACTTC.

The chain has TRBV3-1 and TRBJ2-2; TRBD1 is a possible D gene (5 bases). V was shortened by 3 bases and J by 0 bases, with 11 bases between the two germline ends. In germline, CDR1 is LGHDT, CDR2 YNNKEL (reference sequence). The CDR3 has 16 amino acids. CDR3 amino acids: CASSHADRTNTGELFF. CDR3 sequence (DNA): TGTGCCAGCAGCCATGCCGACAGAACGAACACCGGGGAGCTGTTTTTT.

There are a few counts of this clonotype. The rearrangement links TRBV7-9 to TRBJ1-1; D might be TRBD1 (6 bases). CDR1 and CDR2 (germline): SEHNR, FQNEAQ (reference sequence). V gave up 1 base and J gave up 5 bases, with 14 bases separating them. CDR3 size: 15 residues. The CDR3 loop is CASSLDGGARTEAFF. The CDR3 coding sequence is TGTGCCAGCAGCTTAGACGGGGGGGCTAGGACTGAAGCTTTCTTT.

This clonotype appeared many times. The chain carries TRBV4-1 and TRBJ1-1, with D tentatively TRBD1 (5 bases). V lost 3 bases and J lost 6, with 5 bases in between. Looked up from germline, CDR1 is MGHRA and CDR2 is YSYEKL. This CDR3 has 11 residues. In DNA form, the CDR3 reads TGCGCCAGCAGCCAGGGGGCTGAAGCTTTCTTT. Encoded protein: CASSQGAEAFF.

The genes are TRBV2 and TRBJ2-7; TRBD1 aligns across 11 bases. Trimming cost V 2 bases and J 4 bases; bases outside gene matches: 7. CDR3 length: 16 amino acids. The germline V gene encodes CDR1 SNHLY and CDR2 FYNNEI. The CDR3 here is CASSEFGTGGMYEQYF. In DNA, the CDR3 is TGTGCCAGCAGTGAATTTGGGACAGGGGGTATGTACGAGCAGTACTTC.

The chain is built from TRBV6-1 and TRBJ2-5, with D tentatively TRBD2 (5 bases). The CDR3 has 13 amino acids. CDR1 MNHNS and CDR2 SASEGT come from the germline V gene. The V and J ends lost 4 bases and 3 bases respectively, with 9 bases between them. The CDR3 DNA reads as TGTGCCAGCAGTGGGTCGGGAAAAGAGACCCAGTACTTC. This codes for CASSGSGKETQYF.

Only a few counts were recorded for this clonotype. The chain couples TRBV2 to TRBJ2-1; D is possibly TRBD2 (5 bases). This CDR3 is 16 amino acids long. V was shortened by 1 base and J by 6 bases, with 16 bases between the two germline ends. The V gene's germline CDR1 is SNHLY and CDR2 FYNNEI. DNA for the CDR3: TGTGCCAGCAGTGAAGGGGTGGCACACACTAGCAATGAGCAGTTCTTC. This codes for CASSEGVAHTSNEQFF. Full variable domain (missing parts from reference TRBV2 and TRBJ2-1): EPEVTQTPSHQVTQMGQEVILRCVPISNHLYFYWYRQILGQKVEFLVSFYNNEISEKSEIFDDQFSVERPDGSNFTLKIRSTKLEDSAMYFCASSEGVAHTSNEQFFGPGTRLTVL.